This TCR beta chain was identified during a study of Graves' ophthalmopathy and Graves' hyperthyroidism. Many counts were recorded for this clonotype. RNA served as the template for amplifying TCR beta CDR3 regions. HTBI primers served in a first-round RT-PCR, which a second-round multiplex PCR followed. One entry per CDR3 protein results from TCRdb running MiXCR on the multiplex PCR reads. Of about 480,000 distinct CDR3 sequences detected, about an eighth appear once; the ten largest clones hold approximately 9.8%. Germline loops: CDR1 MNHEY, CDR2 SVGAGI. Deletions cut 0 bases from V and 7 bases from J, with 13 bases between. This CDR3 comprises 16 residues.

The sequence was collected from a woman between 25 and 40 years old with Graves' ophthalmopathy. This chain joins TRBV6-5 and TRBJ1-6, with a tentative D call TRBD1 (6 bases). Material: blood. CDR3 sequence: CASSYSVTDRNSPLHF. As DNA, the CDR3 is TGTGCCAGCAGTTACTCGGTCACAGACAGGAATTCACCCCTCCACTTT.